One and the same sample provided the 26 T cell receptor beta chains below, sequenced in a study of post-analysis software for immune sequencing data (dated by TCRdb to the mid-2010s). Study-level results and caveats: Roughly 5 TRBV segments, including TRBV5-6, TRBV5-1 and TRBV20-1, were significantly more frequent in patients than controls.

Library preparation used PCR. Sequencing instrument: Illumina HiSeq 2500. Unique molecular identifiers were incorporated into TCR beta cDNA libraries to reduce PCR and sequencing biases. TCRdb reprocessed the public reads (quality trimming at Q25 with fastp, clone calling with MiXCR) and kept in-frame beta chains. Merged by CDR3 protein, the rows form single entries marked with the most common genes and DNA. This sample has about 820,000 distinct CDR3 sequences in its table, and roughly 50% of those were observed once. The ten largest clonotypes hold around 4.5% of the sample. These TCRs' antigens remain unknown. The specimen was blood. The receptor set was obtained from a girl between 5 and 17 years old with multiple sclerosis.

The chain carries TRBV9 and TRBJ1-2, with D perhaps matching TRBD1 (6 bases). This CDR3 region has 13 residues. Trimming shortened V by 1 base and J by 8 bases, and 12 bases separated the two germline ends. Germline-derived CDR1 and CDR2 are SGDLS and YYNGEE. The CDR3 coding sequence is TGTGCCAGCAGCGTAAGAAACAGGGACGGCTACACCTTC. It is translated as CASSVRNRDGYTF.

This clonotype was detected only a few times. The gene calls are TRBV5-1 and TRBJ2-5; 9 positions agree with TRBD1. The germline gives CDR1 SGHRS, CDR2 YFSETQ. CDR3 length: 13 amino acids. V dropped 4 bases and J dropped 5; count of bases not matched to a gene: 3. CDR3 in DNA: TGCGCCAGCAGCCAAGGGACAGGGGAGACCCAGTACTTC. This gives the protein CASSQGTGETQYF. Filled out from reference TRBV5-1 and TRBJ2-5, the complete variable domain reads KAGVTQTPRYLIKTRGQQVTLSCSPISGHRSVSWYQQTPGQGLQFLFEYFSETQRNKGNFPGRFSGRQFSNSRSEMNVSTLELGDSALYLCASSQGTGETQYFGPGTRLLVL.

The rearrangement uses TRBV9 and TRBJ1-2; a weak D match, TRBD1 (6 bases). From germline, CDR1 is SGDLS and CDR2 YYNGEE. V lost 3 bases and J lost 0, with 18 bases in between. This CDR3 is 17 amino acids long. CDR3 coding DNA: TGTGCCAGCAGCGGTATCCAGGGGTCCCTCCCTAACTATGGCTACACCTTC. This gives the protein CASSGIQGSLPNYGYTF. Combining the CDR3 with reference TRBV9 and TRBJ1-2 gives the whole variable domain DSGVTQTPKHLITATGQRVTLRCSPRSGDLSVYWYQQSLDQGLQFLIQYYNGEERAKGNILERFSAQQFPDLHSELNLSSLELGDSALYFCASSGIQGSLPNYGYTFGSGTRLTVV.

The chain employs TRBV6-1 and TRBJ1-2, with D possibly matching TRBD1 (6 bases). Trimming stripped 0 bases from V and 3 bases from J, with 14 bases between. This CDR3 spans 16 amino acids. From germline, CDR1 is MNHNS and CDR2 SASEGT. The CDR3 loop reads CASSEATGSDYYGYTF. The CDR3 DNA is TGTGCCAGCAGTGAAGCGACAGGCTCTGATTACTATGGCTACACCTTC.

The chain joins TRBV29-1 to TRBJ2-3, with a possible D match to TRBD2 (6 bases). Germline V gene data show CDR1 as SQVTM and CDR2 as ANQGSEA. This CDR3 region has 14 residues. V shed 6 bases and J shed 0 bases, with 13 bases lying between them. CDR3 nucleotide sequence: TGCAGCGTCAGGCGGGGATCTAGCACAGATACGCAGTATTTT. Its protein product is CSVRRGSSTDTQYF.

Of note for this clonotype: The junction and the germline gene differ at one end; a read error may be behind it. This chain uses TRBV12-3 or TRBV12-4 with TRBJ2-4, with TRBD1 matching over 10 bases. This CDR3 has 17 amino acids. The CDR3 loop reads CASSLPRQGAAKSIQYF. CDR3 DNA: TGTGCCAGCAGTTTACCAAGACAGGGGGCAGCCAAAAGCATTCAGTACTTC.

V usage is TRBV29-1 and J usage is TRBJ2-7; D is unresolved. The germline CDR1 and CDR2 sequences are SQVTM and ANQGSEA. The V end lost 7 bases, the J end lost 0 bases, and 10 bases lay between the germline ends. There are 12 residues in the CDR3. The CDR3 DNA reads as TGCAGCGCCCCCGCAAGCTCCTACGAGCAGTACTTC. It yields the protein CSAPASSYEQYF.

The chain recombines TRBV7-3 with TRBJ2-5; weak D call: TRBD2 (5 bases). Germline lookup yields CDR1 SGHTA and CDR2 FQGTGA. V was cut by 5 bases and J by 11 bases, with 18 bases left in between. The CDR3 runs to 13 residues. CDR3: CASSPVGEGKQYF. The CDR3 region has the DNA TGTGCCAGCAGCCCCGTGGGAGAAGGCAAGCAGTACTTC.

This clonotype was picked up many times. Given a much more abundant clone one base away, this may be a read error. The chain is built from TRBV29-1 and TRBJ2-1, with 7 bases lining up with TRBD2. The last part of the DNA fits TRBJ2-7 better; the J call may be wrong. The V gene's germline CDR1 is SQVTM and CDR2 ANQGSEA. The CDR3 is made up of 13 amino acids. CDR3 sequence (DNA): TGCAGCGTCGGGACTATAAGCTACAATGAGCAGTACTTC. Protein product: CSVGTISYNEQYF.

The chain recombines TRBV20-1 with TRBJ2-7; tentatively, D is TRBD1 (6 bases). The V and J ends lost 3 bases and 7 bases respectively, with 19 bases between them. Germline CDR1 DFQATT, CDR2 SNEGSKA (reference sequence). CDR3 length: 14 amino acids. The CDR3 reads CSASTTGPPSEQYF. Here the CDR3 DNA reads TGCAGTGCTAGTACTACAGGGCCCCCTAGTGAGCAGTACTTC.

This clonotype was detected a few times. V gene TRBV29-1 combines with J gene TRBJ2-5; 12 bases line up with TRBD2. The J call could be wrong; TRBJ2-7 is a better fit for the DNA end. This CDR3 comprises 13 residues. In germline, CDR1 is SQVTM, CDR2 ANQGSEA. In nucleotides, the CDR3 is TGCAGCGTAGTGACTAGCGGGGGTTACGAGCAGTACTTC. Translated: CSVVTSGGYEQYF.

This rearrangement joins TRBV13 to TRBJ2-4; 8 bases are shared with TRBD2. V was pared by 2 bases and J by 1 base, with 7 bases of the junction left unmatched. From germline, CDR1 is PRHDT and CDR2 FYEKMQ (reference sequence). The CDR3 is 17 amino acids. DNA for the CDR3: TGTGCCAGCAGCTTATCTCGCGGGGGGATCGCCAAAAACATTCAGTACTTC. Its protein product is CASSLSRGGIAKNIQYF.

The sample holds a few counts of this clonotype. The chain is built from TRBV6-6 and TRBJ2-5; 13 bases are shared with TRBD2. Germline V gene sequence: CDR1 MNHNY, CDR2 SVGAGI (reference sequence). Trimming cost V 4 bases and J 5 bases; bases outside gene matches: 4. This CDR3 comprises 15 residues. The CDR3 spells CASSWTSGSGETQYF. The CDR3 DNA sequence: TGTGCCAGCAGTTGGACTAGCGGGAGTGGGGAGACCCAGTACTTC.

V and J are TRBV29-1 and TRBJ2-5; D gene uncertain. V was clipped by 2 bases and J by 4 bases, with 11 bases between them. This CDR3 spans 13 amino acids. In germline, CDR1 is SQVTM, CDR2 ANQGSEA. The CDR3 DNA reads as TGCAGCGTTGAACTCTGGGAAGCAGAGACCCAGTACTTC. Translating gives CSVELWEAETQYF.

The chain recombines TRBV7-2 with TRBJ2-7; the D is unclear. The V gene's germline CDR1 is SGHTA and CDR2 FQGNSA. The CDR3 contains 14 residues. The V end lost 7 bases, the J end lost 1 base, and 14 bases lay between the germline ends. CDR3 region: CASTTAQRSYEQYF. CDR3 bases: TGTGCCAGCACCACGGCCCAGAGATCCTACGAGCAGTACTTC.

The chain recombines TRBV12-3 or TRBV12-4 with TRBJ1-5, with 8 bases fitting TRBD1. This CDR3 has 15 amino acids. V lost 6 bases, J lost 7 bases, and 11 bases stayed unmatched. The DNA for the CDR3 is TGTGCCAGCAGCCTAAATGGACAGGGAGGACAGCCCCAGCATTTT. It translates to CASSLNGQGGQPQHF.

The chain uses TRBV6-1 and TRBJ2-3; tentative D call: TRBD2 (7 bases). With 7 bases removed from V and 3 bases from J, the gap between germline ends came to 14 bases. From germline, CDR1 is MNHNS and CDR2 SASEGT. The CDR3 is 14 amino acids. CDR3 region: CASTEGGATDTQYF. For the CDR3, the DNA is TGTGCCAGCACCGAAGGGGGGGCAACAGATACGCAGTATTTT.

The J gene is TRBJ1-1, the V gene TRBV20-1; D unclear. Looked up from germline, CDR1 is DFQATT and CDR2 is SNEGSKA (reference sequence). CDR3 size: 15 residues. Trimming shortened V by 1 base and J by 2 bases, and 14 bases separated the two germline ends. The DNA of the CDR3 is TGCAGTGCTAGAGCCTCAGACACGTGTAACACTGAAGCTTTCTTT. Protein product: CSARASDTCNTEAFF.

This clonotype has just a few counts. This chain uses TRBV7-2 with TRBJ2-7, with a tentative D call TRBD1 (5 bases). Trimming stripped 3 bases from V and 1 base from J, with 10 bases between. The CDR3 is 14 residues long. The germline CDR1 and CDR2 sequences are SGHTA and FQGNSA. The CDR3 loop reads CASSFGRESYEQYF. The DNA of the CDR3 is TGTGCCAGCAGCTTCGGCAGGGAATCCTACGAGCAGTACTTC.

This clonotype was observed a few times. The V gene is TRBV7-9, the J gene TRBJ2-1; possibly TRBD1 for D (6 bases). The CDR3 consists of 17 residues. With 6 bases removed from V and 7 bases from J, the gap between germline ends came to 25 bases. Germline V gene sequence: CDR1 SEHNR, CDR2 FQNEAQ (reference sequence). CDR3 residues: CASSPKDPGHPFNEQFF. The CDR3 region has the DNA TGTGCCAGCAGTCCAAAGGACCCGGGACACCCTTTTAATGAGCAGTTCTTC. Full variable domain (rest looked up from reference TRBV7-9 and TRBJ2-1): DTGVSQNPRHKITKRGQNVTFRCDPISEHNRLYWYRQTLGQGPEFLTYFQNEAQLEKSRLLSDRFSAERPKGSFSTLEIQRTEQGDSAMYLCASSPKDPGHPFNEQFFGPGTRLTVL.

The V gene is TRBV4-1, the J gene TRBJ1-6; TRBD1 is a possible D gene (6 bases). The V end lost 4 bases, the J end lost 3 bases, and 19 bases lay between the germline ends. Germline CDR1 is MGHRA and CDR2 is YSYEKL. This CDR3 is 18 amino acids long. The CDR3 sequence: CASSPFLGQFGYNSPLHF. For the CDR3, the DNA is TGCGCCAGCAGCCCCTTCCTTGGACAGTTCGGCTATAATTCACCCCTCCACTTT.

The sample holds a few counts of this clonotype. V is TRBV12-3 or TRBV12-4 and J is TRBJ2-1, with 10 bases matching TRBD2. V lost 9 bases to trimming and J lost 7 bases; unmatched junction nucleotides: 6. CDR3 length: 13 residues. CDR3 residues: CASFRAGGNEQFF. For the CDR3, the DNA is TGTGCCAGTTTCCGAGCGGGGGGGAATGAGCAGTTCTTC.

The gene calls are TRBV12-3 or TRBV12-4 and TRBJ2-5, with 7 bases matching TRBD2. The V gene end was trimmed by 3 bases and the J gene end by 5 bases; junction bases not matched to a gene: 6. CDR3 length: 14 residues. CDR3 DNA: TGTGCCAGCAGTTTCGCGGGAGTCGCCGAGACCCAGTACTTC. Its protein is CASSFAGVAETQYF.

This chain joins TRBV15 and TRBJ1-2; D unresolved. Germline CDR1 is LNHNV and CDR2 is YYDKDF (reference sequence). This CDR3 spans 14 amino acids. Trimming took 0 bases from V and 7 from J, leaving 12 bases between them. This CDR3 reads CATSRDVEWAGYTF. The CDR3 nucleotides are TGTGCCACCAGCAGAGATGTGGAATGGGCTGGCTACACCTTC. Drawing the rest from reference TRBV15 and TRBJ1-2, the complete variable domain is DAMVIQNPRYQVTQFGKPVTLSCSQTLNHNVMYWYQQKSSQAPKLLFHYYDKDFNNEADTPDNFQSRRPNTSFCFLDIRSPGLGDTAMYLCATSRDVEWAGYTFGSGTRLTVV.

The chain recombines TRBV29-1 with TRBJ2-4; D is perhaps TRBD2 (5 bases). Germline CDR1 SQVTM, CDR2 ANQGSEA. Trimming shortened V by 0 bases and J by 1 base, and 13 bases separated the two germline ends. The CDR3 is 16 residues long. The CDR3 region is CSVEDEVREAKNIQYF. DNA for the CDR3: TGCAGCGTTGAAGATGAGGTTAGGGAGGCCAAAAACATTCAGTACTTC.

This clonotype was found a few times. Here the CDR3 reads CATQVQGAGEQYF. The CDR3 bases are TGTGCCACCCAGGTCCAGGGGGCGGGTGAGCAGTACTTC. This chain links TRBV27 with TRBJ2-7; 8 positions agree with TRBD1. The CDR3 length is 13 residues. Germline CDR1 is MNHEY and CDR2 is SMNVEV (reference sequence). V shed 10 bases, J shed 7 bases, and the junction held 12 bases outside the gene matches.